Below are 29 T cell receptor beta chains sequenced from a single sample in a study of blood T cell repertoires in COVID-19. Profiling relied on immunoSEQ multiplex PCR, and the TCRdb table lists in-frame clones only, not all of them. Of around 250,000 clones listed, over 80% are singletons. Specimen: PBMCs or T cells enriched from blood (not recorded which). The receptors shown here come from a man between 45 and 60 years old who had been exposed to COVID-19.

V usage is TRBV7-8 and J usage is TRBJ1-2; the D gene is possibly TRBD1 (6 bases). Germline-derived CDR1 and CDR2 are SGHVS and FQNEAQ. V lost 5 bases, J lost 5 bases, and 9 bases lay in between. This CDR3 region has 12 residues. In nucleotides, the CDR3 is TGTGCCAGCAGCGGGAGGGGGTATGGCTACACCTTC. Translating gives CASSGRGYGYTF. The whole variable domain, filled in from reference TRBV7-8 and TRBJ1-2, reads GAGVSQSPRYKVAKRGQDVALRCDPISGHVSLFWYQQALGQGPEFLTYFQNEAQLDKSGLPSDRFFAERPEGSVSTLKIQRTQQEDSAVYLCASSGRGYGYTFGSGTRLTVV.

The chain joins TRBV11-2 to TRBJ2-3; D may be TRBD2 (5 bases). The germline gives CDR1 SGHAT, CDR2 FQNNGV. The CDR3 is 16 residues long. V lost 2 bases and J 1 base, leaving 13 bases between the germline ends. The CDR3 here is CASSLRIAGGTDTQYF. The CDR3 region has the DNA TGTGCCAGCAGCTTAAGAATCGCGGGCGGCACAGATACGCAGTATTTT.

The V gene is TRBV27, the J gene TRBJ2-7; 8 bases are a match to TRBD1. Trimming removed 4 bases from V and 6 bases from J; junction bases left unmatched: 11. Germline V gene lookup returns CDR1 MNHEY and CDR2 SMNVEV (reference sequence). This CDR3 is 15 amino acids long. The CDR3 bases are TGTGCCAGCAGTTGGAGCGACAGGGGACGGGGCGAGCAGTACTTC. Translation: CASSWSDRGRGEQYF.

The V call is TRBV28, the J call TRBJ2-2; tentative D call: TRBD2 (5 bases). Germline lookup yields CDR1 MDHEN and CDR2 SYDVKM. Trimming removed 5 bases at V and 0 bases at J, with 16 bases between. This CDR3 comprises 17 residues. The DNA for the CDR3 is TGTGCCAGCAGTGGCAACCCGGGGTCCTCGAACACCGGGGAGCTGTTTTTT. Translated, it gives CASSGNPGSSNTGELFF. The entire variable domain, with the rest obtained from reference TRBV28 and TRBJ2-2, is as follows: DVKVTQSSRYLVKRTGEKVFLECVQDMDHENMFWYRQDPGLGLRLIYFSYDVKMKEKGDIPEGYSVSREKKERFSLILESASTNQTSMYLCASSGNPGSSNTGELFFGEGSRLTVL.

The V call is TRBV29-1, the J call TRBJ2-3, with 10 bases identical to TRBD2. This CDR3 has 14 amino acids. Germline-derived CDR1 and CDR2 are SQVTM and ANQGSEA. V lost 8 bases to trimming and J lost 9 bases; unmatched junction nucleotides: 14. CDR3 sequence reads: CSTEGLAGVPTQYF. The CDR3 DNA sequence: TGCAGCACGGAGGGTCTAGCGGGGGTCCCCACGCAGTATTTT.

CDR3 DNA: TGTGCCAGCAGTCCGGGGACAGGGGGCCTCTCTGGAAACACCATATATTTT. Translated: CASSPGTGGLSGNTIYF. V usage is TRBV27 and J usage is TRBJ1-3; TRBD1 matches 12 bases. Germline trimming cut 5 bases from V and 0 bases from J; bases unmatched to any gene: 5. The CDR3 covers 17 residues. Germline CDR1 is MNHEY and CDR2 is SMNVEV (reference sequence).

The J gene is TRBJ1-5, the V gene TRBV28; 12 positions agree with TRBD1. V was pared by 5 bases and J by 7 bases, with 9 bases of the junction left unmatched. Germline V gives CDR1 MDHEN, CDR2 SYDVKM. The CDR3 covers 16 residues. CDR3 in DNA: TGTGCCAGCAGTCCACCCGGGACAGGGGGCGAGCAGCCCCAGCATTTT. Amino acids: CASSPPGTGGEQPQHF.

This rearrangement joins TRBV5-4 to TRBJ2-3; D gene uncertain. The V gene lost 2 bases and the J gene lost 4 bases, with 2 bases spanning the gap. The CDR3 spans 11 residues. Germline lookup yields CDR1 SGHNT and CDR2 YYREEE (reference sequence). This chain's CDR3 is CASSFADTQYF. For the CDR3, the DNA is TGTGCCAGCAGCTTCGCAGATACGCAGTATTTT.

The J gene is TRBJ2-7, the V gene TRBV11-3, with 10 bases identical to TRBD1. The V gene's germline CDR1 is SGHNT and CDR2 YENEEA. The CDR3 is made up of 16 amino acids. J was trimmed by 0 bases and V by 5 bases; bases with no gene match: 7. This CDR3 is CASSPAGTGDSYEQYV. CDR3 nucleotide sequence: TGTGCCAGCAGCCCAGCCGGGACAGGGGACTCCTACGAGCAGTACGTC.

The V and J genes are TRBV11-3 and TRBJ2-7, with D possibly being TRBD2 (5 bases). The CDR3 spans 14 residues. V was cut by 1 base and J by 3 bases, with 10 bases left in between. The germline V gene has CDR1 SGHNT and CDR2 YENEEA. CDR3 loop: CASSLASPDYEQYV. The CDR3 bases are TGTGCCAGCAGCTTAGCTAGCCCCGACTACGAGCAGTACGTC.

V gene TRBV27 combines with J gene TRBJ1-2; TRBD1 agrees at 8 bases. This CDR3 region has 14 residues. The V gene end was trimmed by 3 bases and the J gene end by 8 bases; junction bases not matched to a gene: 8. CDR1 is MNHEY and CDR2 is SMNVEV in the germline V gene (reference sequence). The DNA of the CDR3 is TGTGCCAGCAGTTTTCTGGACAGGGCGGACGGCTACACCTTC. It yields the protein CASSFLDRADGYTF.

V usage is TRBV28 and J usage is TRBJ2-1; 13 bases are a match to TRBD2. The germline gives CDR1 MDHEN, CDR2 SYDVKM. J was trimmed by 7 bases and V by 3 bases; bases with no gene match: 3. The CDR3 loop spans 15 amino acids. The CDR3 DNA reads TGTGCCAGCAGTTTGGGACTAGCGGGGACAAATGAGCAGTTCTTC. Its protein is CASSLGLAGTNEQFF.

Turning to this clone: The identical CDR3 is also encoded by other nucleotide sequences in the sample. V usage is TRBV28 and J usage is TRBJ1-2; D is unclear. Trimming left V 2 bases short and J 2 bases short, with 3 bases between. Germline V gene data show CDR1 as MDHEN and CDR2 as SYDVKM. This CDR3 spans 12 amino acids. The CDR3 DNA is TGTGCCAGCAGTTTACAAAACTATGGCTACACCTTC. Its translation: CASSLQNYGYTF.

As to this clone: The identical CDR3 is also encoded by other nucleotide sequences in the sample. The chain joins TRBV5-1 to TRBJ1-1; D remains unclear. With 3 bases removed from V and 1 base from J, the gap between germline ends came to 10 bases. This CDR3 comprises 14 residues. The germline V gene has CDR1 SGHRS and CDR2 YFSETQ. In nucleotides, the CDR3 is TGCGCCAGCAGCTCAACCCGGGGGAACACTGAAGCTTTCTTT. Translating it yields CASSSTRGNTEAFF.

The CDR3: CASSLAPGELFF. The CDR3, as DNA: TGTGCCAGCAGCCTAGCCCCCGGGGAGCTGTTTTTT. The chain couples TRBV6-2 or TRBV6-3 to TRBJ2-2; tentative D call: TRBD2 (5 bases). Germline CDR1 and CDR2: MNHEY and SVGEGT. V was trimmed by 6 bases and J by 6 bases, leaving 8 bases between them. The CDR3 has 12 amino acids.

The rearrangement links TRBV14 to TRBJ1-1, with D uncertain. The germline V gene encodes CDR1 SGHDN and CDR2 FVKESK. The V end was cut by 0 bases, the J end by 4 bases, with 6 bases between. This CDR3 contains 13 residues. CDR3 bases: TGTGCCAGCAGCCAAGATCGTATCACTGAAGCTTTCTTT. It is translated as CASSQDRITEAFF.

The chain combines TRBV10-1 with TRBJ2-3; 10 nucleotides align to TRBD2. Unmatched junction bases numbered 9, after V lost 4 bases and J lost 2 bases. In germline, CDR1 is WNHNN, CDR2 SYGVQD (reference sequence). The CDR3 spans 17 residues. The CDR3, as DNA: TGCGCCAGCAGTGGGGGGGGACTAGCGTCCGCCACAGATACGCAGTATTTT. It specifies CASSGGGLASATDTQYF.

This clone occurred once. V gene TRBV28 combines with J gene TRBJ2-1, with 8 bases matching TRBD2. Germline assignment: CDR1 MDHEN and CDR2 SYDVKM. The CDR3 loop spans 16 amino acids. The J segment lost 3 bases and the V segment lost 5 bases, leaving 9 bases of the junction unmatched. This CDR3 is CASSLGLAPLYNEQFF. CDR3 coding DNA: TGTGCCAGCAGTCTCGGACTAGCCCCTCTCTACAATGAGCAGTTCTTC.

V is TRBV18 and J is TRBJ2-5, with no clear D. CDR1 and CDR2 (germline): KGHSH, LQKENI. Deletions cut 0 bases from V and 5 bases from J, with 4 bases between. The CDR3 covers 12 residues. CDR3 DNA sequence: TGTGCCAGCTCACCACCCCTGGAGACCCAGTACTTC. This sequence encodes CASSPPLETQYF.

CDR3 sequence reads: CASSQQGPGNTIYF. The DNA of the CDR3 is TGTGCCAGCAGCCAACAGGGCCCTGGAAACACCATATATTTT. The chain links TRBV4-2 to TRBJ1-3; the D gene is possibly TRBD1 (5 bases). Germline V CDR1 and CDR2: LGHNA, YNFKEQ. This CDR3 spans 14 amino acids. V was trimmed by 2 bases and J by 2 bases, leaving 7 bases between them.

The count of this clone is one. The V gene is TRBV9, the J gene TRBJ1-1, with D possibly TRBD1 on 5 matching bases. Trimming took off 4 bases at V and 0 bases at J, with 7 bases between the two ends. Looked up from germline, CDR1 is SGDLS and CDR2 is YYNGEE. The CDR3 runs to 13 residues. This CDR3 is CASSQGVNTEAFF. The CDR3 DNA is TGTGCCAGCAGCCAAGGGGTGAACACTGAAGCTTTCTTT.

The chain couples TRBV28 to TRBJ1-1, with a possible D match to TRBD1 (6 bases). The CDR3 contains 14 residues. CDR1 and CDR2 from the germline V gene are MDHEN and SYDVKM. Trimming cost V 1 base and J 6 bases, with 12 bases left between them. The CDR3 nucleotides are TGTGCCAGCAGTTTATCTGGGGGCTCGGCTGAAGCTTTCTTT. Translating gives CASSLSGGSAEAFF.

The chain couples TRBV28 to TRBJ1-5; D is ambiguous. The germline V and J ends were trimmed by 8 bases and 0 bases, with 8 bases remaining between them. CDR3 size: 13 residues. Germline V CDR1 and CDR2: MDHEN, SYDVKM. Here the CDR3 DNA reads TGTGCCAGCGGCGGCATTAGCAATCAGCCCCAGCATTTT. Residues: CASGGISNQPQHF.

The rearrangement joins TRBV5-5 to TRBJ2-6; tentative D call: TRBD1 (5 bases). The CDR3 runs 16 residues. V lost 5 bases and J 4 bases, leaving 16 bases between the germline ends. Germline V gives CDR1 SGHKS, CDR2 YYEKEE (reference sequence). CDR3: CASSSSDIPGANVLTF. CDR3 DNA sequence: TGTGCCAGCAGTTCATCGGACATCCCGGGGGCCAACGTCCTGACTTTC.

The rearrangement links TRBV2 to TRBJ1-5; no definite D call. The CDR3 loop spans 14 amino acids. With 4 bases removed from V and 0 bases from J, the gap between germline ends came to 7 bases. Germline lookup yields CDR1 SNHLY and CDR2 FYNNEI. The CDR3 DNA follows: TGTGCCAGCAGTGGTGTCAGTAGCAATCAGCCCCAGCATTTT. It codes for CASSGVSSNQPQHF. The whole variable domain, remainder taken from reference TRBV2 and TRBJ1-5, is EPEVTQTPSHQVTQMGQEVILRCVPISNHLYFYWYRQILGQKVEFLVSFYNNEISEKSEIFDDQFSVERPDGSNFTLKIRSTKLEDSAMYFCASSGVSSNQPQHFGDGTRLSIL.

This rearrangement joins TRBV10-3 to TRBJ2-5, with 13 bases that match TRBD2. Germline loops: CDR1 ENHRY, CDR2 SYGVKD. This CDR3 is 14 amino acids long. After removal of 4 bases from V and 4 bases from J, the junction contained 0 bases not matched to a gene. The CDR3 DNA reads TGTGCCATCAGTGGGACTAGCGGGGGAGAGACCCAGTACTTC. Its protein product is CAISGTSGGETQYF.

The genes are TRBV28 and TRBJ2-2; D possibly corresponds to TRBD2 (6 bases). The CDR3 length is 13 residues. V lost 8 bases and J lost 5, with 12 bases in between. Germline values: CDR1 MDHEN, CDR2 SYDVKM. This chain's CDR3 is CASDRGATGELFF. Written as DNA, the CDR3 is TGTGCCAGCGATCGCGGGGCAACCGGGGAGCTGTTTTTT.

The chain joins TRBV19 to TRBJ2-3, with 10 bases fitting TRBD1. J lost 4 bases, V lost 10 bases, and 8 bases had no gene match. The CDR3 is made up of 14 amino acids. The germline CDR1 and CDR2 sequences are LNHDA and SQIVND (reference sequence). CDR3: CATTDRGLSDTQYF. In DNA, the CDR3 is TGTGCCACAACCGACAGGGGGCTTTCAGATACGCAGTATTTT.

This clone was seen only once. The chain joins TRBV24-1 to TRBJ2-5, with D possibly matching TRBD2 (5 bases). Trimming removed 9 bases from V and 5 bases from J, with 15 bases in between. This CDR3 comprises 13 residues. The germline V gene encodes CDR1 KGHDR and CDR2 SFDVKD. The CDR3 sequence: CATESFTRETQYF. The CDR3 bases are TGTGCCACCGAATCATTTACTAGGGAGACCCAGTACTTC.